Listed here is a single T cell receptor (beta chain). The antigen is not known. This record belongs to a study of T cells after yellow fever vaccination. Overall study: In the case of low-cell-number fractions, SMART-Seq v4 Ultra Low Input was used for preparation. Notes on the study in general: The bulk population could contribute abundant contaminating clonotypes to FACS-sorted repertoires.

V was clipped by 4 bases and J by 4 bases, with 11 bases between them. CDR3 length: 14 residues. CDR1 and CDR2 (germline): SGHTA, FQGNSA. Conversion of TCR transcripts into cDNA relied on 5'RACE template switching, which added a universal primer site and UMIs. TCRdb reanalysed the 5' RACE reads using MiXCR and keeps one entry per CDR3 protein. The repertoire holds some 670,000 distinct CDR3 sequences, with over 9% as singletons. The genes are TRBV7-2 and TRBJ1-5; perhaps TRBD1 as D (5 bases). Source: PBMCs, taken on the day of the yellow fever booster vaccination. This TCR derives from a man aged 25-45 years who received the YFV17D yellow fever vaccine. The CDR3 coding sequence is TGTGCCAGCAGCTCCATGGGGGGGAATCAGCCCCAGCATTTT. Translated, it gives CASSSMGGNQPQHF.